This T cell receptor beta chain came from a study of T cells in Graves' hyperthyroidism and ophthalmopathy. Study-wide findings and caveats: The model predicted ophthalmopathy a median roughly six months before onset. The majority of expanded thyroid clonotypes above 0.001 also appeared in blood.

The V gene's germline CDR1 is SGHDN and CDR2 FVKESK. CDR3 length: 14 amino acids. Deletions cut 0 bases from V and 4 bases from J, with 9 bases between. The source material, RNA transcripts, was used to amplify TCR beta CDR3 regions. First-round RT-PCR targeting the TCR CDR3 was performed with the HTBI primer set. Each CDR3 protein gets one entry after TCRdb re-called the multiplex PCR reads with MiXCR. The data hold some 600,000 distinct CDR3 sequences, with roughly 50% observed a single time. With regard to this clonotype: Its antigen is not known.

V gene TRBV14 combines with J gene TRBJ1-2; TRBD1 might be the D (5 bases). The sequencing input was peripheral blood or thyroid tissue (not recorded which). This receptor was obtained from a woman between 18 and 29 years old with Graves' hyperthyroidism. The CDR3 DNA sequence: TGTGCCAGCAGCCAAGAGCAGGGCTTCTATGGCTACACCTTC. It specifies CASSQEQGFYGYTF.